These 15 T cell receptor beta chains came from one sample sequenced in a study of identical twins. TCRdb re-called the 5' RACE reads through MiXCR, storing one row per CDR3 protein. The sample carries approximately 890,000 distinct CDR3 sequences, about 12% recorded once. A further study also used this sample, focusing on yellow fever vaccine responses in identical twins.

Sequencing was carried out using PBMCs. The receptor source for this set is a woman under 30 in good health.

This chain connects TRBV27 to TRBJ2-7; TRBD2 agrees at 7 bases. This CDR3 has 17 residues. V was pared by 5 bases and J by 0 bases, with 13 bases of the junction left unmatched. From germline, CDR1 is MNHEY and CDR2 SMNVEV (reference sequence). The CDR3 protein is CASSPDWSGVSSYEQYF. CDR3 DNA sequence: TGTGCCAGCAGTCCCGACTGGAGCGGGGTTAGCTCCTACGAGCAGTACTTC.

The chain has TRBV29-1 and TRBJ1-1; no clear D. V lost 6 bases and J lost 1, with 12 bases in between. Germline CDR1 SQVTM, CDR2 ANQGSEA. The CDR3 length is 13 residues. The CDR3 is CSVGPGGNTEAFF. The CDR3 DNA reads as TGCAGCGTAGGTCCAGGCGGGAACACTGAAGCTTTCTTT.

This clonotype was observed a few times. V is TRBV20-1 and J is TRBJ2-3; unclear D gene. CDR3 length: 13 residues. Germline lookup yields CDR1 DFQATT and CDR2 SNEGSKA (reference sequence). The V end lost 0 bases, the J end lost 5 bases, and 9 bases lay between the germline ends. The CDR3 loop is CSARDPGLDTQYF. The CDR3 nucleotides read TGCAGTGCTAGAGATCCCGGTTTAGATACGCAGTATTTT.

This clonotype has just a few counts. The chain has TRBV2 and TRBJ2-2; D is unresolved. The V gene's germline CDR1 is SNHLY and CDR2 FYNNEI. CDR3 length: 15 amino acids. Trimming left V 4 bases short and J 6 bases short, with 15 bases between. In nucleotides, the CDR3 is TGTGCCAGCAGTGTCGTGGACCTTGTGGCCGGGGAGCTGTTTTTT. Protein sequence: CASSVVDLVAGELFF.

This clonotype was detected many times. The rearrangement links TRBV2 to TRBJ1-6, with TRBD1 matching over 8 bases. J was trimmed by 10 bases and V by 5 bases; bases with no gene match: 7. CDR1 and CDR2 (germline): SNHLY, FYNNEI. The CDR3 loop spans 14 amino acids. The CDR3 is CASSPGTGGSPLHF. CDR3 coding DNA: TGTGCCAGCAGTCCGGGGACAGGCGGGTCACCCCTCCACTTT.

Here the CDR3 reads CSVELGTGYYEQYF. CDR3 nucleotides: TGCAGCGTTGAATTGGGGACAGGGTACTACGAGCAGTACTTC. This sequence joins TRBV29-1 and TRBJ2-7; 9 bases align to TRBD1. Germline trimming cut 2 bases from V and 3 bases from J; bases unmatched to any gene: 5. Germline V gene lookup returns CDR1 SQVTM and CDR2 ANQGSEA. This CDR3 comprises 14 residues.

A word on this clonotype: A much more abundant neighbour one base away suggests this may be a read error. This sequence joins TRBV12-3 or TRBV12-4 and TRBJ2-1; possibly TRBD2 for D (6 bases). The CDR3 spans 12 residues. V dropped 5 bases and J dropped 11 bases, with 13 bases sitting between them. The CDR3 sequence: CASSAPGRKQFF. The DNA for the CDR3 is TGTGCCAGCAGTGCCCCGGGGAGGAAGCAGTTCTTC.

The chain joins TRBV20-1 to TRBJ1-5; D possibly corresponds to TRBD1 (6 bases). This CDR3 region has 18 residues. Per the germline V gene, CDR1 is DFQATT and CDR2 is SNEGSKA (reference sequence). V lost 3 bases, J lost 3 bases, and 24 bases lay in between. The CDR3 spells CSARAGAGTVRNNQPQHF. Written as DNA, the CDR3 is TGCAGTGCTAGGGCAGGGGCAGGGACTGTAAGGAACAATCAGCCCCAGCATTTT.

This clonotype was seen more than once but under ten times. This sequence joins TRBV5-1 and TRBJ2-3, with D maybe TRBD2 (7 bases). V was pared by 3 bases and J by 6 bases, with 17 bases between. CDR3 size: 15 residues. CDR1 and CDR2 (germline): SGHRS, YFSETQ. The CDR3 DNA follows: TGCGCCAGCAGCTGGCAGGGGCTAGCGGCGGATACGCAGTATTTT. Translating it yields CASSWQGLAADTQYF.

This chain connects TRBV6-5 to TRBJ1-5; D is perhaps TRBD1 (6 bases). Trimming stripped 2 bases from V and 9 bases from J, with 14 bases between. The germline gives CDR1 MNHEY, CDR2 SVGAGI. The CDR3 is 14 residues long. CDR3 DNA: TGTGCCAGCAGTTACGTCTGGGGGCAGGGGCCCCAGCATTTT. It is translated as CASSYVWGQGPQHF.

This chain connects TRBV7-9 to TRBJ2-7; D is undetermined. Germline values: CDR1 SEHNR, CDR2 FQNEAQ (reference sequence). Trimming removed 5 bases at V and 2 bases at J, with 13 bases between. This CDR3 has 14 amino acids. CDR3 residues: CASSQTNFPYEQYV. As DNA, the CDR3 is TGTGCCAGCAGCCAAACAAACTTCCCCTACGAGCAGTACGTC.

In its sample, this clonotype was seen a few times. V gene TRBV20-1 combines with J gene TRBJ2-7, with TRBD1 identical over 10 bases. Losses at the gene ends were 5 bases for V and 4 bases for J; bases not matched to a gene: 8. This CDR3 has 14 residues. The germline gives CDR1 DFQATT, CDR2 SNEGSKA (reference sequence). The CDR3 here is CSALSWTGGYEQYF. The DNA of the CDR3 is TGCAGTGCTCTCTCTTGGACAGGGGGGTACGAGCAGTACTTC.

This sequence joins TRBV5-1 and TRBJ2-3; D uncertain. The CDR3 has 15 amino acids. Per the germline V gene, CDR1 is SGHRS and CDR2 is YFSETQ. Trimming pared 5 bases from V and 1 base from J, leaving 14 bases between. CDR3: CASSEGIFGTDTQYF. The CDR3 coding sequence is TGCGCCAGCAGTGAAGGCATTTTCGGCACAGATACGCAGTATTTT.

The chain carries TRBV3-1 and TRBJ2-2; TRBD2 matches at 9 bases. The CDR3 runs to 18 residues. V lost 4 bases to trimming and J lost 2 bases; unmatched junction nucleotides: 11. The germline V gene encodes CDR1 LGHDT and CDR2 YNNKEL (reference sequence). The CDR3 nucleotides read TGTGCCAGCAGCCCCCCTCCCCGGACTAGCGAAAACACCGGGGAGCTGTTTTTT. It is translated as CASSPPPRTSENTGELFF.

Many counts were recorded for this clonotype. The rearrangement uses TRBV5-1 and TRBJ2-4, with a possible D match to TRBD1 (6 bases). The CDR3 is 13 residues long. V was cut by 2 bases and J by 4 bases, with 7 bases left in between. Germline CDR1 is SGHRS and CDR2 is YFSETQ. In DNA form, the CDR3 reads TGCGCCAGCAGCTTAGGACAGAAAAACATTCAGTACTTC. Translated, it gives CASSLGQKNIQYF. The full variable domain, with the rest looked up from reference TRBV5-1 and TRBJ2-4, is KAGVTQTPRYLIKTRGQQVTLSCSPISGHRSVSWYQQTPGQGLQFLFEYFSETQRNKGNFPGRFSGRQFSNSRSEMNVSTLELGDSALYLCASSLGQKNIQYFGAGTRLSVL.